This is a list of T cell receptor beta chains from one sample in a study of blood T cell repertoires in COVID-19. Generated by immunoSEQ multiplex PCR, the TCRdb table keeps only in-frame clones and is missing some. The sample records about 150,000 clones, more than 75% being singletons. Sample: peripheral blood. The source is a man aged 50 or older who had recovered from COVID-19. Both conserved end residues are part of each CDR3. D genes are given only for firm matches. Not all rows give a size; the values are once, few, many and, for expanded clones, a class.

d_call	clone_size	v_call	j_call	cdr3_aa	cdr3_nt
.	.	TRBV6-5	TRBJ1-4	CASSSAGLSNEKLFF	TGTGCCAGCAGTTCCGCAGGGTTGAGTAATGAAAAACTGTTTTTT
TRBD1	few	TRBV2	TRBJ1-3	CASAAAGQGVSGNTIYF	TGTGCCAGCGCGGCGGCGGGACAGGGTGTCTCTGGAAACACCATATATTTT
.	.	TRBV6-1	TRBJ2-1	CASSGGSGDSSYNEQFF	TGTGCCAGCAGTGGGGGTTCGGGGGACAGCTCCTACAATGAGCAGTTCTTC
TRBD2	.	TRBV7-6	TRBJ2-1	CASSLTSGGYNEQFF	TGTGCCAGCAGCCTGACTAGCGGGGGGTACAATGAGCAGTTCTTC
.	once	TRBV6-1	TRBJ1-5	CASSEATELGGQPQHF	TGTGCCAGCAGTGAAGCGACCGAACTCGGGGGTCAGCCCCAGCATTTT
TRBD1	.	TRBV28	TRBJ1-5	CASSLSGTGQYNQPQHF	TGTGCCAGCAGTTTATCCGGAACGGGACAGTACAATCAGCCCCAGCATTTT
.	once	TRBV5-1	TRBJ2-3	CASSLGQSTDTQYF	TGCGCCAGCAGCTTGGGACAGTCCACAGATACGCAGTATTTT
.	once	TRBV7-3	TRBJ2-2	CASSLAGLETGELFF	TGTGCCAGCAGCTTAGCGGGGCTGGAGACCGGGGAGCTGTTTTTT
TRBD1	.	TRBV2	TRBJ1-2	CASSEALLAGGAYGYTF	TGTGCCAGCAGTGAAGCGCTTCTAGCAGGGGGCGCGTATGGCTACACCTTC
.	.	TRBV6-5	TRBJ1-5	CASFHGGSQPQHF	TGTGCCAGCTTCCACGGGGGAAGTCAGCCCCAGCATTTT
TRBD2	.	TRBV19	TRBJ2-7	CASSIESSGFASYEQYF	TGTGCCAGTAGTATAGAGTCTAGCGGATTTGCTTCCTACGAGCAGTACTTC
TRBD1	.	TRBV6-5	TRBJ2-7	CASTTTGADYEQYF	TGTGCCAGCACCACGACAGGGGCGGACTACGAGCAGTACTTC
.	.	TRBV7-2	TRBJ1-5	CASSLAVRGTQPQHF	TGTGCCAGCAGCTTAGCTGTCCGGGGGACTCAGCCCCAGCATTTT
.	.	TRBV24-1	TRBJ1-5	CATSDWRGQPQHF	TGTGCCACCAGTGATTGGAGGGGCCAGCCCCAGCATTTT
.	.	TRBV30	TRBJ1-1	CAWSQGVNTEAFF	TGTGCCTGGAGTCAAGGGGTGAACACTGAAGCTTTCTTT
.	.	TRBV4-3	TRBJ1-2	CASSQAQANYGYTF	TGCGCCAGCAGCCAAGCTCAGGCTAACTATGGCTACACCTTC
TRBD2	.	TRBV9	TRBJ2-2	CASSVGASGITGELFF	TGTGCCAGCAGCGTAGGAGCTAGCGGGATCACCGGGGAGCTGTTTTTT
TRBD2	.	TRBV7-9	TRBJ2-1	CASSSLLANNEQFF	TGTGCCAGCAGCTCTTTACTAGCGAACAATGAGCAGTTCTTC
.	.	TRBV5-1	TRBJ2-7	CASSLWQGAGAYEQYF	TGCGCCAGCAGCTTGTGGCAAGGAGCGGGTGCCTACGAGCAGTACTTC
.	.	TRBV7-2	TRBJ2-5	CASSLAASRQETQYF	TGTGCCAGCAGCTTAGCCGCGTCTAGGCAAGAGACCCAGTACTTC
.	once	TRBV5-5	TRBJ2-1	CASSENRGYGLRDEQFF	TGTGCCAGCAGCGAGAATAGGGGTTACGGCTTACGGGATGAGCAGTTCTTC
.	.	TRBV7-9	TRBJ1-3	CASSPPGNTIYF	TGTGCCAGCAGCCCTCCTGGAAACACCATATATTTT
.	once	TRBV25-1	TRBJ1-2	CASSGPTVNYGYTF	TGTGCCAGCAGTGGACCGACAGTGAACTATGGCTACACCTTC
TRBD2	.	TRBV9	TRBJ2-3	CASSARGGDVDTQYF	TGTGCCAGCAGCGCGCGCGGGGGGGATGTTGATACGCAGTATTTT
.	few	TRBV10-2	TRBJ1-1	CASNQMTASRAFF	TGCGCCAGCAACCAAATGACAGCCTCTCGGGCTTTCTTT
.	.	TRBV6-5	TRBJ2-3	CASSYRAGNPDTQYF	TGTGCCAGCAGTTACCGGGCAGGGAACCCAGATACGCAGTATTTT
TRBD2	.	TRBV7-9	TRBJ2-3	CASSLPSGSVDTQYF	TGTGCCAGCAGCCTACCGAGCGGGAGTGTAGATACGCAGTATTTT
.	.	TRBV6-4	TRBJ1-1	CASRRDGNTEAFF	TGTGCCAGCAGGCGGGACGGGAACACTGAAGCTTTCTTT
TRBD1	few	TRBV15	TRBJ2-5	CATSRGPTGGDETQYF	TGTGCCACCAGCAGAGGCCCGACAGGGGGCGACGAGACCCAGTACTTC
TRBD1	.	TRBV6-5	TRBJ2-7	CASSSHGQGIYYEQYF	TGTGCCAGCAGTTCCCATGGACAGGGGATATACTACGAGCAGTACTTC
.	.	TRBV19	TRBJ2-5	CASSVGRETQYF	TGTGCCAGTAGTGTCGGGAGAGAGACCCAGTACTTC
.	.	TRBV14	TRBJ1-4	CASSRRDFSTNEKLFF	TGTGCCAGCAGCCGAAGGGACTTTTCAACTAATGAAAAACTGTTTTTT
TRBD1	once	TRBV6-6	TRBJ1-1	CASSLGQATWFMNTEAFF	TGTGCCAGCAGTCTAGGACAGGCTACCTGGTTTATGAACACTGAAGCTTTCTTT
TRBD1	.	TRBV28	TRBJ1-2	CASSKQGPYGYTF	TGTGCCAGCAGTAAACAGGGGCCCTATGGCTACACCTTC
TRBD1	.	TRBV27	TRBJ1-5	CASRVRQGASNQPQHF	TGTGCCAGCAGAGTCCGACAGGGGGCTAGCAATCAGCCCCAGCATTTT
TRBD1	.	TRBV5-1	TRBJ2-1	CASSTGQGNNEQFF	TGCGCCAGCAGCACTGGACAGGGTAACAATGAGCAGTTCTTC
TRBD1	once	TRBV19	TRBJ2-6	CASSQTGGSGANVLTF	TGTGCCAGTAGTCAGACAGGGGGTTCTGGGGCCAACGTCCTGACTTTC
TRBD1	.	TRBV14	TRBJ1-2	CASSQTPGTANYGYTF	TGTGCCAGCAGCCAAACCCCCGGGACAGCAAACTATGGCTACACCTTC
TRBD2	few	TRBV2	TRBJ2-1	CASSEQAGAYNEQFF	TGTGCCAGCAGTGAACAAGCGGGAGCCTACAATGAGCAGTTCTTC
.	.	TRBV19	TRBJ1-3	CASSWGGVSGNTIYF	TGTGCCAGTAGTTGGGGGGGCGTCTCTGGAAACACCATATATTTT
TRBD1	.	TRBV5-1	TRBJ2-5	CASSLGDRGRETQYF	TGCGCCAGCAGCTTGGGGGACAGGGGGCGAGAGACCCAGTACTTC
.	.	TRBV21-1	TRBJ2-7	CASSKLGSGEASYEQYF	TGTGCCAGCAGCAAATTGGGGTCGGGGGAGGCATCCTACGAGCAGTACTTC